This T cell receptor (beta chain) was recovered during a study of T cells in women clearing cervical HPV infection. The wider study: Case blood was drawn a median about 23 weeks after lesion detection.

The junction had 4 bases not matched to a gene; V was cut back by 4 bases and J by 2 bases. Germline values: CDR1 SEHNR, CDR2 FQNEAQ (reference sequence). This CDR3 is 14 amino acids long. General study findings and limits: T-cell numbers per sample were unknown and may explain richness differences. TRBV6-7 relative abundance averaged about 0.11% in cases and less than 0.2% in controls.

Dot-blot hybridization genotyped cervical HPV amplified with MY09/MY11 PCR. The repertoire was sequenced with immunoSEQ multiplex PCR; TCRdb's copy has only in-frame clones and lacks some. The repertoire table contains about 48,000 clones. As for this clone: Its antigen remains unknown. The read finishes 3 residues shy of the CDR3 end, and the germline J gene is used to complete it.

Sequencing was done on a sample of blood buffy coat. The chain is built from TRBV7-9 and TRBJ2-7; TRBD1 agrees at 8 bases. This sequence originates from a woman between 18 and 70 years old with a cervical HPV16 infection that either progressed to CIN3+ or cleared (not recorded which). CDR3 DNA (partial): TGTGCCAGCAGCTACCGGGACAGGCCCTACGAG. Its translation is CASSYRDRPYE. The full CDR3 is CASSYRDRPYEQYF.